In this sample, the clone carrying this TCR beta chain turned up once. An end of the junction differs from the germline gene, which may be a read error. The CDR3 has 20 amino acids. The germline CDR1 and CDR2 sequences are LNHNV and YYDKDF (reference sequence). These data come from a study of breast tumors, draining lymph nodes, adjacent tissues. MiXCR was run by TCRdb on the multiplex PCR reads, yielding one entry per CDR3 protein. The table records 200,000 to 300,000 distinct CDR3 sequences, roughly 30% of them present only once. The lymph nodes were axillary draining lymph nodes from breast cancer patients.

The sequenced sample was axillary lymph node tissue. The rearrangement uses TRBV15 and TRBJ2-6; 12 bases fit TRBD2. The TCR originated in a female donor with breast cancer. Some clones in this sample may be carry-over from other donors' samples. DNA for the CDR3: TGTGCCAGCAGCCAAGATCCCAGACTAGCGGGAGTGGCTGGGGCCAACGTCCTGACTTTC. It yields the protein CASSQDPRLAGVAGANVLTF.